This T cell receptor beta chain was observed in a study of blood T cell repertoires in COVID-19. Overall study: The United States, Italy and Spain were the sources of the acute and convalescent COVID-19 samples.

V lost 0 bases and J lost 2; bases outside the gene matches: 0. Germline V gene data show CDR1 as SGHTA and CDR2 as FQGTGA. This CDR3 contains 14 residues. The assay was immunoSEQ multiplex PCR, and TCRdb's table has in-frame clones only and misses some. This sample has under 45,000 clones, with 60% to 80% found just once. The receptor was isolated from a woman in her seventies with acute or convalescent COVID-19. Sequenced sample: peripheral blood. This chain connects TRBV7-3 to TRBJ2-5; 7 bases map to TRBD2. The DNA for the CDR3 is TGTGCCAGCAGCTTAACAGCGGGACAAGAGACCCAGTACTTC. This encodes CASSLTAGQETQYF.